This entry features one T cell receptor beta chain sequence. This sample is part of a study of technical replicates of blood from several donors. The method was immunoSEQ multiplex PCR; TCRdb's version includes in-frame clones alone and lacks a portion of them. The sample holds 91,000 or so clones, 95% seen once. Sequencing input: T cells isolated from PBMCs. The sequence came from a human donor in good health.

The CDR3 spells CASSMRESTGELFF. CDR3 bases: TGTGCCAGTAGTATGAGAGAAAGCACCGGGGAGCTGTTTTTT. V is TRBV19 and J is TRBJ2-2; D call uncertain. The CDR3 is 14 residues long. V was clipped by 3 bases and J by 4 bases, with 9 bases between them. CDR1 LNHDA and CDR2 SQIVND come from the germline V gene (reference sequence). The complete variable domain, with remaining parts taken from reference TRBV19 and TRBJ2-2, reads DGGITQSPKYLFRKEGQNVTLSCEQNLNHDAMYWYRQDPGQGLRLIYYSQIVNDFQKGDIAEGYSVSREKKESFPLTVTSAQKNPTAFYLCASSMRESTGELFFGEGSRLTVL.